This T cell receptor beta chain stems from a study of tumor-infiltrating lymphocytes in primary liver carcinoma. Study at large: Surgical resection served as treatment for the primary liver carcinoma of these patients.

The researchers obtained blood RNA from unsorted whole blood and also extracted germline DNA. A sample of approximately 4 milliliters of peripheral blood was taken before surgery. The CDR3 extends over 15 amino acids. Per germline, CDR1 MNHEY and CDR2 SVGAGI. On this clonotype: The junction departs from the called germline gene at one end, perhaps through a read error.

TCR beta cDNA was reverse-transcribed from roughly 0.45 ug of total RNA. The reaction used a constant-region primer and ProtoScript II reverse transcriptase. Slightly modified ARM-PCR, run as three nested multiplex PCR rounds, produced the TCR beta libraries. Amplification in the first two PCR rounds was performed using TRBV1-TRBV30 forward primers and a C-beta reverse primer for approximately 10 cycles each. TCRdb fed the multiplex PCR reads into MiXCR, producing one record per CDR3 protein. This table holds hundreds of thousands of distinct CDR3 sequences, 58% found once. The chain links TRBV6-5 to TRBJ2-1; 7 bases align to TRBD2. This receptor was identified in a woman aged 25 to 39 with primary liver carcinoma and hepatitis B virus infection. The source material was peripheral blood. CDR3: CASSPVNEGRGEQSF. As DNA, the CDR3 is TGTGCCAGCAGTCCCGTTAATGAAGGGAGGGGCGAGCAGTCCTTC.